The clone carrying this TCR beta chain was observed a handful of times. No antigen is known for it. V lost 2 bases and J lost 5, with 18 bases in between. The CDR3 is 16 residues long. Germline CDR1 SGHVS, CDR2 FQNEAQ. The data belong to a study of response to subunit inactivated influenza vaccine. Study-level results: Authors suggested seasonal influenza vaccinations each recruit few new T cells.

TCRdb redid the calling of the RT-PCR reads with MiXCR, one entry per CDR3 protein. The table lists under 850,000 distinct CDR3 sequences, around 20% of them singletons. The chain employs TRBV7-8 and TRBJ2-5; D tentatively fits TRBD1 or TRBD2 (6 bases each). This clonotype originated in a man in his fifties or sixties who received an inactivated influenza vaccine. The material sequenced was PBMCs from blood, taken 4 to 6 days after vaccination. In nucleotides, the CDR3 is TGTGCCAGCAGCTTACGAGCCAGGGGACTGTGGGAGACCCAGTACTTC. It translates to CASSLRARGLWETQYF.